The rows below give T cell receptor beta chains drawn from one sample of a study of T-cell reconstitution after alpha-beta-depleted transplantation in children. TCRdb reprocessed the PCR reads with MiXCR, giving one entry per CDR3 protein. This repertoire shows 400,000 to 450,000 distinct CDR3 sequences, around 46% found once; its top ten account for under 35%. Here the sequenced sample was PBMCs, taken before TCRalphabeta/CD19-depleted stem cell transplant. The receptors stem from a girl aged 2 to 9 with aplastic anemia, due to receive a stem cell transplant. Both conserved end residues are trimmed from each CDR3. The D gene is left open where the match is weak. Rows give clone size only sometimes, using once, few, many, or a class for an expanded clone.

V gene	D gene	clone size	CDR3 protein
TRBV6-2/TRBV6-3	TRBD2	few	ASRLAGVGEQY
TRBV4-3	TRBD1	few	ASSHTTDRGNIGYT
TRBV15	-	-	ATRYSASGGTQY
TRBV18	TRBD1	-	ASSPQTGGYGDTEAF
TRBV18	TRBD2	few	ASSLSGSPPDTQY
TRBV28	-	many	ASRYTGREAF
TRBV12-3/TRBV12-4	-	-	ASLGGGSSTDTQY
TRBV28	TRBD2	-	ASSPTPGGSSYEQY
TRBV20-1	TRBD1	once	SASLPGQGAYEQY
TRBV27	TRBD1	many	ASSMAWTGDTGELF
TRBV6-5	TRBD1	few	ASSSRTGRYEQY
TRBV5-1	-	many	ASSSPRLGPYNEQF
TRBV5-1	-	many	ASSLVLHNEQF
TRBV9	TRBD2	-	ASKGGSEQF
TRBV29-1	TRBD1	-	SVVVGPGQGTGNTIY
TRBV14	-	few	ASSQVGRGTQY
TRBV7-6	-	-	ASSQGSGNEQF
TRBV5-1	-	-	ASSLNRGNEQF
TRBV5-5	TRBD1	-	ASSSPTGVTYEQY
TRBV12-3/TRBV12-4	-	few	ASSWAGSTDTQY
TRBV20-1	TRBD1	few	SASTQTGFEQPQH
TRBV9	TRBD2	many	ASSISSGSRPYEQY
TRBV12-3/TRBV12-4	TRBD2	many	ASSLLGRPTYNEQF
TRBV29-1	TRBD2	-	SVGRELRHEQY
TRBV28	-	few	ASSLNSYTGELF
TRBV27	-	many	ASSLTSSYEQY
TRBV12-3/TRBV12-4	-	few	ASSPGTPGGEQY
TRBV11-2	-	few	ASSLEGLPDNEQF
TRBV28	-	-	ASSLRRAAAYEQY
TRBV5-8	-	-	ASSPARGAGYEQY
TRBV7-9	TRBD2	few	ASSAAVGGPVETQY
TRBV6-5	TRBD1	few	ASSSNRGRRPNTEAF
TRBV5-8	-	-	ARGSRLTFEQY
TRBV30	-	-	AWSVRQTYGYT
TRBV7-3	-	-	ASSLKGGSRHNEQF
TRBV4-2	-	-	ASSPRGSGYEQY
TRBV6-1	TRBD2	-	ASRGEGYTGELF
TRBV20-1	-	-	SARRSGTEEAF
TRBV28	-	-	ASSHPTSSGNTIY
TRBV12-3/TRBV12-4	-	few	ASSSLMAGETQY
TRBV4-2	-	-	ASSQPQQAYNEQF
TRBV5-1	-	few	ASSLEGSLRY
TRBV28	-	-	ASARTDISNQPQH
TRBV9	-	many	ASSPIGGENNEQF
TRBV20-1	-	-	SAEEGGPDTQY
TRBV12-3/TRBV12-4	-	-	ASNFGGPRTDTQY
TRBV30	TRBD1	-	AWRGTGVGEQF
TRBV29-1	-	-	SVEARDTDTQY
TRBV28	-	-	ASSSMTASSYEQY
TRBV7-8	TRBD2	-	ASSLLLAVQETQY
TRBV5-1	TRBD1	many	ASSLPGTGVETF
TRBV11-2	TRBD1	-	ASSFGTGEYEQY
TRBV11-2	-	-	ASSLGAVSYEQY